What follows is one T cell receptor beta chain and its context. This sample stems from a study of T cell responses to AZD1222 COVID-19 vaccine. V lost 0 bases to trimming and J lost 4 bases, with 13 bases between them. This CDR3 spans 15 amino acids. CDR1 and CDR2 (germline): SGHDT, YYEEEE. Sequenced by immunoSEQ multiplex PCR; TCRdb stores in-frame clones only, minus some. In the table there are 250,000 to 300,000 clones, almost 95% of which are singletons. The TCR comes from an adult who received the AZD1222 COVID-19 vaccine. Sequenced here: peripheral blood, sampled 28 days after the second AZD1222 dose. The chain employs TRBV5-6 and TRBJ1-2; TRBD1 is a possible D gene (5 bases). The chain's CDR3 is CASSLVWTLSYGYTF. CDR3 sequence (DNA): TGTGCCAGCAGCTTGGTGTGGACACTTTCCTATGGCTACACCTTC. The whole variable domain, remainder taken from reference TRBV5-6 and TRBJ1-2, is DAGVTQSPTHLIKTRGQQVTLRCSPKSGHDTVSWYQQALGQGPQFIFQYYEEEERQRGNFPDRFSGHQFPNYSSELNVNALLLGDSALYLCASSLVWTLSYGYTFGSGTRLTVV.